These 29 T cell receptor beta chains were sequenced from one sample in a study of regulatory T cells in long-lasting Graves disease. As to time point: newly diagnosed GD, antithyroid drugs for less than 3 months. The TCR library was prepared using RNA isolated from PBMCs. CDR3-region Arm-PCR and iRepertoire HTBI primers produced the TCR beta libraries. MiXCR, run by TCRdb on the multiplex PCR reads, gives a single entry per CDR3 protein. The sample includes 400,000 to 500,000 distinct CDR3 sequences, 14% seen only once; the top ten take around a sixth. These same data were also listed under a study on T cells in Graves' hyperthyroidism and ophthalmopathy.

This specimen was peripheral blood mononuclear cells (PBMCs), taken at new diagnosis, from a patient treated with antithyroid drugs. These receptors were collected from a woman aged 50 to 65 with Graves disease.

As for this clonotype: This sequence is one base from a far larger clone and is likely a read error. The chain has TRBV2 and TRBJ2-4, with TRBD2 matching over 10 bases. Germline values: CDR1 SNHLY, CDR2 FYNNEI. The CDR3 runs 15 residues. The junction had 12 bases not matched to a gene; V was cut back by 3 bases and J by 13 bases. The CDR3 protein is CASSDGRLAGNEQYF. The CDR3 DNA sequence: TGTGCCAGCAGTGATGGGCGACTAGCGGGTAATGAGCAGTACTTC.

This clonotype was detected ten times or more. The rearrangement links TRBV7-2 to TRBJ1-6, with D uncertain. From germline, CDR1 is SGHTA and CDR2 FQGNSA. Between the trimmed V and J ends, which lost 1 base and 6 bases, there was a span of 10 bases. There are 15 residues in the CDR3. The CDR3 DNA is TGTGCCAGCAGCTTAGAGGGTCCCCCTAATTCACCCCTCCACTTT. This sequence encodes CASSLEGPPNSPLHF.

The V and J genes are TRBV15 and TRBJ2-3; D unresolved. Between the trimmed V and J ends, which lost 4 bases and 2 bases, there was a span of 10 bases. The CDR3 sequence is 14 residues long. Per the germline V gene, CDR1 is LNHNV and CDR2 is YYDKDF (reference sequence). CDR3 amino acids: CATSNSETTDTQYF. CDR3 sequence (DNA): TGTGCCACCAGCAACAGTGAGACCACAGATACGCAGTATTTT.

This clonotype was detected ten times or more. V usage is TRBV12-3 or TRBV12-4 and J usage is TRBJ1-1, with D possibly being TRBD1 (6 bases). V shed 1 base and J shed 5 bases, with 8 bases lying between them. There are 13 residues in the CDR3. For the CDR3, the DNA is TGTGCCAGCAGTTTAGGGGGGCGGACTGAAGCTTTCTTT. Protein: CASSLGGRTEAFF.

This clonotype was observed a handful of times. J is TRBJ2-7 and V is TRBV20-1; 9 bases are shared with TRBD2. CDR1 is DFQATT, CDR2 SNEGSKA, per germline (reference sequence). There are 14 residues in the CDR3. V trimming: 1 base; J trimming: 3 bases; junction bases outside the gene matches: 4. The CDR3 sequence: CSARVAGGVYEQYF. CDR3 DNA: TGCAGTGCTAGAGTCGCGGGAGGGGTCTACGAGCAGTACTTC.

The chain recombines TRBV7-9 with TRBJ1-5; a possible D gene is TRBD1 (5 bases). Trimming took 3 bases from V and 1 from J, leaving 10 bases between them. The CDR3 totals 15 residues. The germline V gene has CDR1 SEHNR and CDR2 FQNEAQ (reference sequence). The CDR3 is CASSFFGGSNQPQHF. The DNA for the CDR3 is TGTGCCAGCAGCTTTTTCGGGGGAAGCAATCAGCCCCAGCATTTT.

This clonotype was detected only a few times. This chain joins TRBV27 and TRBJ1-1, with a weak D call TRBD1 (5 bases). CDR1 MNHEY and CDR2 SMNVEV come from the germline V gene (reference sequence). Trimming cost V 5 bases and J 4 bases, with 17 bases left between them. This CDR3 contains 15 residues. The CDR3 reads CASSLNVGVGTEAFF. DNA of the CDR3: TGTGCCAGCAGTCTAAACGTGGGGGTCGGCACTGAAGCTTTCTTT.

The table lists this clonotype with many counts. The V and J genes are TRBV28 and TRBJ2-1; the D call may be TRBD1 or TRBD2 (5 bases each). The V end was cut by 0 bases, the J end by 5 bases, with 17 bases between. In germline, CDR1 is MDHEN, CDR2 SYDVKM. The CDR3 extends over 17 amino acids. In DNA, the CDR3 is TGTGCCAGCAGTTTATGGAAAAAGGGACGGCGAAACAATGAGCAGTTCTTC. It codes for CASSLWKKGRRNNEQFF.

This clonotype was detected many times. The rearrangement links TRBV7-8 to TRBJ2-2; 14 bases match TRBD2. In germline, CDR1 is SGHVS, CDR2 FQNEAQ. The CDR3 length is 21 residues. The V and J ends lost 4 bases and 4 bases, in that order; junction bases with no gene match: 17. CDR3 bases: TGTGCCAGCAGCTCCACAGGGGAGCCGGGACTAGCGGGAGCGAGCACCGGGGAGCTGTTTTTT. This codes for CASSSTGEPGLAGASTGELFF.

As for this clonotype: No conserved phenylalanine or tryptophan ends this CDR3, so it is likely a read error. V and J are TRBV6-1 and TRBJ2-3; TRBD2 agrees at 10 bases. The CDR3 has 18 amino acids. The germline V gene has CDR1 MNHNS and CDR2 SASEGT. With V trimmed by 7 bases and J by 0 bases, 13 bases remained unmatched. CDR3 amino acids: CASTERASGGPSTDTQYS. CDR3 DNA sequence: TGTGCCAGCACCGAGCGGGCTAGCGGGGGCCCTAGCACAGATACGCAGTATTCT.

The chain employs TRBV4-1 and TRBJ1-5, with D tentatively TRBD1 (5 bases). The CDR3 runs to 17 residues. With 0 bases removed from V and 1 base from J, the gap between germline ends came to 13 bases. The germline CDR1 and CDR2 sequences are MGHRA and YSYEKL. CDR3 region: CASSQDTVKGSNQPQHF. The CDR3 DNA reads as TGCGCCAGCAGCCAAGACACGGTAAAGGGGAGCAATCAGCCCCAGCATTTT.

This clonotype was seen ten or more times. The chain couples TRBV7-9 to TRBJ2-7; the match to TRBD1 covers 10 bases. The V and J ends lost 8 bases and 2 bases, in that order; junction bases with no gene match: 3. The germline CDR1 and CDR2 sequences are SEHNR and FQNEAQ (reference sequence). The CDR3 length is 13 residues. The CDR3 loop reads CASLDRGTYEQYF. CDR3 nucleotides: TGTGCCAGCTTGGACAGGGGGACCTACGAGCAGTACTTC.

This clonotype came up a few times. This chain connects TRBV3-1 to TRBJ1-1; unclear D gene. CDR3 length: 14 amino acids. CDR1 is LGHDT, CDR2 YNNKEL, per germline (reference sequence). V dropped 0 bases and J dropped 1 base, with 6 bases sitting between them. The chain's CDR3 is CASSQDAGNTEAFF. CDR3 sequence (DNA): TGTGCCAGCAGCCAAGATGCAGGGAACACTGAAGCTTTCTTT.

This clonotype showed up many times. V is TRBV6-2 or TRBV6-3 and J is TRBJ2-7, with unresolved D. CDR1 is MNHEY, CDR2 SVGEGT, per germline. This CDR3 contains 11 residues. V dropped 4 bases and J dropped 3 bases, with 4 bases sitting between them. The CDR3 DNA follows: TGTGCCAGCAGTTCTAACTACGAGCAGTACTTC. It translates to CASSSNYEQYF.

This clonotype occurred a few times. This sequence joins TRBV28 and TRBJ1-1, with D perhaps TRBD1 (6 bases). Trimming removed 7 bases at V and 5 bases at J, with 11 bases between. The CDR3 length is 12 residues. The germline V gene encodes CDR1 MDHEN and CDR2 SYDVKM. In nucleotides, the CDR3 is TGTGCCAGCAAGGGGGTGAGGACTGAAGCTTTCTTT. Encoded protein: CASKGVRTEAFF.

This clonotype was counted ten times or more. The V gene is TRBV28, the J gene TRBJ1-1, with TRBD1 as a possible D gene (5 bases). Germline CDR1 reads MDHEN; CDR2 reads SYDVKM. With 5 bases removed from V and 7 bases from J, the gap between germline ends came to 17 bases. This CDR3 has 14 amino acids. The CDR3 DNA reads as TGTGCCAGCAGTGACCCCGGGGCATCGGGTGAAGCTTTCTTT. It codes for CASSDPGASGEAFF.

This clonotype was observed a handful of times. The chain recombines TRBV2 with TRBJ2-7; D is perhaps TRBD1 (6 bases). V was clipped by 2 bases and J by 0 bases, with 8 bases between them. Germline V CDR1 and CDR2: SNHLY, FYNNEI. The CDR3 totals 14 residues. This chain's CDR3 is CASSEQGTSYEQYF. CDR3 DNA: TGTGCCAGCAGTGAACAGGGGACCTCCTACGAGCAGTACTTC.

The J gene is TRBJ2-5, the V gene TRBV9; D call uncertain. Trimming removed 0 bases from V and 8 bases from J, with 17 bases in between. Per the germline V gene, CDR1 is SGDLS and CDR2 is YYNGEE. The CDR3 is made up of 15 amino acids. The CDR3 bases are TGTGCCAGCAGCGTAGTCGCAACCGCCGTTGGAACCCAGTACTTC. It specifies CASSVVATAVGTQYF.

A note on this clonotype: A far larger clone is just one base off, so this is likely a read error. This chain links TRBV11-2 with TRBJ2-1, with D tentatively TRBD2 (5 bases). Deletions cut 6 bases from V and 10 bases from J, with 22 bases between. Germline V gene sequence: CDR1 SGHAT, CDR2 FQNNGV. This CDR3 is 15 amino acids long. CDR3 bases: TGTGCCAGCAGTCTTAGGGCGGGCCGAACCTACGAGCAGTTCTTC. Its translation: CASSLRAGRTYEQFF.

V is TRBV9 and J is TRBJ2-4; 10 nucleotides line up with TRBD2. CDR1 and CDR2 from the germline V gene are SGDLS and YYNGEE. The CDR3 is made up of 16 amino acids. The junction had 9 bases not matched to a gene; V was cut back by 1 base and J by 8 bases. This chain's CDR3 is CASSVNVAGGEDIQYF. The DNA of the CDR3 is TGTGCCAGCAGCGTAAATGTAGCGGGGGGAGAGGACATTCAGTACTTC.

This clonotype has just a few counts. The chain employs TRBV5-1 and TRBJ2-1; 12 bases match TRBD2. CDR3 length equals 16 residues. J was trimmed by 3 bases and V by 4 bases; bases with no gene match: 5. The germline V gene encodes CDR1 SGHRS and CDR2 YFSETQ. The CDR3: CASSVLTSGSYNEQFF. The CDR3 DNA is TGCGCCAGCAGCGTGCTGACTAGCGGGAGCTACAATGAGCAGTTCTTC.

There are many counts of this clonotype. This chain links TRBV6-1 with TRBJ2-5; the D is unclear. Germline V gene lookup returns CDR1 MNHNS and CDR2 SASEGT. The CDR3 contains 15 residues. V was cut by 6 bases and J by 2 bases, with 16 bases left in between. The CDR3, as DNA: TGTGCCAGCAGCCGCCGCAACACCCTACAAGAGACCCAGTACTTC. This sequence encodes CASSRRNTLQETQYF.

This clonotype was observed a handful of times. This chain joins TRBV2 and TRBJ2-2; D ambiguous. V gave up 6 bases and J gave up 8 bases, with 4 bases separating them. This CDR3 is built from 10 residues. Germline CDR1 reads SNHLY; CDR2 reads FYNNEI. The CDR3 loop reads CASRRGELFF. The DNA of the CDR3 is TGTGCCAGCAGAAGAGGGGAGCTGTTTTTT.

This clonotype was seen repeatedly, ten times or more. V usage is TRBV12-3 or TRBV12-4 and J usage is TRBJ2-2, with 10 bases aligning to TRBD2. CDR3 length equals 16 residues. The V gene end was trimmed by 7 bases and the J gene end by 6 bases; junction bases not matched to a gene: 11. The CDR3: CASIDPLAGESGELFF. CDR3 coding DNA: TGTGCCAGCATCGACCCCCTAGCGGGAGAGTCCGGGGAGCTGTTTTTT.

The sample holds a few counts of this clonotype. This CDR3 reads CASVAYRDGDEQFF. DNA for the CDR3: TGCGCCAGCGTAGCATACAGGGATGGGGATGAGCAGTTCTTC. The rearrangement joins TRBV5-1 to TRBJ2-1, with D maybe TRBD1 (6 bases). CDR3 length: 14 residues. V was cut by 7 bases and J by 8 bases, with 19 bases left in between. Per the germline V gene, CDR1 is SGHRS and CDR2 is YFSETQ.

V and J are TRBV5-1 and TRBJ2-5; D is perhaps TRBD2 (7 bases). Germline V lookup: CDR1 SGHRS, CDR2 YFSETQ. Trimming stripped 4 bases from V and 4 bases from J, with 17 bases between. CDR3 length: 15 amino acids. This chain's CDR3 is CASSTPRGAGETQYF. For the CDR3, the DNA is TGCGCCAGCAGCACCCCCCGGGGGGCAGGAGAGACCCAGTACTTC.

Only a few counts were recorded for this clonotype. This sequence joins TRBV5-1 and TRBJ2-1; 10 nucleotides align to TRBD2. The germline V gene encodes CDR1 SGHRS and CDR2 YFSETQ. After removal of 2 bases from V and 0 bases from J, the junction contained 17 bases not matched to a gene. The CDR3 covers 21 residues. CDR3 bases: TGCGCCAGCAGCTTTGAATCCCCGGGACTAGCGCCGATCAGCTCCTACAATGAGCAGTTCTTC. This encodes CASSFESPGLAPISSYNEQFF.

This clonotype was observed many times. The chain uses TRBV28 and TRBJ1-5, with D perhaps TRBD1 (6 bases). Per the germline V gene, CDR1 is MDHEN and CDR2 is SYDVKM. The CDR3 is made up of 17 amino acids. Deletions cut 1 base from V and 0 bases from J, with 13 bases between. Written as DNA, the CDR3 is TGTGCCAGCAGTTTATCCCAGGGGCTTTATAGCAATCAGCCCCAGCATTTT. It codes for CASSLSQGLYSNQPQHF.

The chain links TRBV11-3 to TRBJ2-5; D is perhaps TRBD1 (6 bases). V was pared by 4 bases and J by 5 bases, with 11 bases between. Looked up from germline, CDR1 is SGHNT and CDR2 is YENEEA. The CDR3 extends over 13 amino acids. The CDR3 is CASSSGDSETQYF. The CDR3 DNA reads as TGTGCCAGCAGCTCAGGGGATTCGGAGACCCAGTACTTC.